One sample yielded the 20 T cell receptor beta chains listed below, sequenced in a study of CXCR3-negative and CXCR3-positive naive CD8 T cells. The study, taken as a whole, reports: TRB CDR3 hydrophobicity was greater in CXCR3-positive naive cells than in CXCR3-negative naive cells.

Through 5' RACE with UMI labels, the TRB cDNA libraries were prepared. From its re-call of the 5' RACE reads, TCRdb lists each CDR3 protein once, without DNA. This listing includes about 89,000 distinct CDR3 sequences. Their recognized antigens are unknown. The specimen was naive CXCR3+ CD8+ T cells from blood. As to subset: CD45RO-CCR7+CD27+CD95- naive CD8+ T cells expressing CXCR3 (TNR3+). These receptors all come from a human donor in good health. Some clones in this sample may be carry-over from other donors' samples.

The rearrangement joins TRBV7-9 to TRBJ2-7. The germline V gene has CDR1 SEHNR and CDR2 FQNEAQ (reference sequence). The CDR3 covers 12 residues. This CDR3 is CASSLRTFEQYF.

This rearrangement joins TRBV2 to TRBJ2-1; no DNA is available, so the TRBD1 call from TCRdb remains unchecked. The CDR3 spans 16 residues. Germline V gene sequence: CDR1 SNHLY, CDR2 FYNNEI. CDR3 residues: CASRTYRCLLDNEQFF.

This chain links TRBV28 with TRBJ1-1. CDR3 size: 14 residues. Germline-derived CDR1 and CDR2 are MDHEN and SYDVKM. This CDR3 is CASRPRGGGPEAFF.

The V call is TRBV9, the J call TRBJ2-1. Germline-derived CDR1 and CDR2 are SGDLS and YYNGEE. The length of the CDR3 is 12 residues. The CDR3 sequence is CASSVADNEQFF.

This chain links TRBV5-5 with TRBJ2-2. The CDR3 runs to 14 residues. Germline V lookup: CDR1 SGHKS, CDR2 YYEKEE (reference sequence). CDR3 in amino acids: CASRLRENTGELFF.

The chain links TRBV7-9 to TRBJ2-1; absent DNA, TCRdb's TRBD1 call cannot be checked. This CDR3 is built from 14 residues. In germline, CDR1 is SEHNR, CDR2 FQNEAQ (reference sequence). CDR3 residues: CASSLSGGRYEQFF.

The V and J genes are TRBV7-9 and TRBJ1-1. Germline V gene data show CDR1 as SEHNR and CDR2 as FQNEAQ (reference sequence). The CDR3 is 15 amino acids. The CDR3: CASSLASILYTEAFF.

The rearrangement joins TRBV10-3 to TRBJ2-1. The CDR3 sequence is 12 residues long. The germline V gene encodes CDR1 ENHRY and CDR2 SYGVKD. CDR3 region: CAISAGSNEQFF.

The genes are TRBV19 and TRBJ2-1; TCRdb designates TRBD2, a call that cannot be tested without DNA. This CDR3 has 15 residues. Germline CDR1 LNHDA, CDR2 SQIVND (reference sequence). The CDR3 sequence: CASSVGGAPYNEQFF. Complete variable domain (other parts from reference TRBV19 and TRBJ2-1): DGGITQSPKYLFRKEGQNVTLSCEQNLNHDAMYWYRQDPGQGLRLIYYSQIVNDFQKGDIAEGYSVSREKKESFPLTVTSAQKNPTAFYLCASSVGGAPYNEQFFGPGTRLTVL.

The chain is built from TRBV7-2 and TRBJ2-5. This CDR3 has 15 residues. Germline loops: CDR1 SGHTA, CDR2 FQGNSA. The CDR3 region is CASSEAGGTEETQYF. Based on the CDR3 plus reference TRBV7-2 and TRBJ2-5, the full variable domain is GAGVSQSPSNKVTEKGKDVELRCDPISGHTALYWYRQSLGQGLEFLIYFQGNSAPDKSGLPSDRFSAERTGGSVSTLTIQRTQQEDSAVYLCASSEAGGTEETQYFGPGTRLLVL.

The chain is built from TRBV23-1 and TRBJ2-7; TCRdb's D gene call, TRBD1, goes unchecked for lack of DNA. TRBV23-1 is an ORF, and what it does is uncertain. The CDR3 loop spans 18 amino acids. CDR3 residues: CASSPTPGQGALRREQYF.

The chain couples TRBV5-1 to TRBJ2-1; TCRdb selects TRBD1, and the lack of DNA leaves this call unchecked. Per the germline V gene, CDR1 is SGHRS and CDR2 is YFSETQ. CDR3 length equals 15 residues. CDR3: CASRSVGQGASEQFF. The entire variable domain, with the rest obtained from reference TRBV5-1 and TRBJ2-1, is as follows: KAGVTQTPRYLIKTRGQQVTLSCSPISGHRSVSWYQQTPGQGLQFLFEYFSETQRNKGNFPGRFSGRQFSNSRSEMNVSTLELGDSALYLCASRSVGQGASEQFFGPGTRLTVL.

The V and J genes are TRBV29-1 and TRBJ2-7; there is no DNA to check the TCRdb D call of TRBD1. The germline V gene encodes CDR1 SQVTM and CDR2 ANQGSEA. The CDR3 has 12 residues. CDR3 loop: CSVVTGRGEQYF.

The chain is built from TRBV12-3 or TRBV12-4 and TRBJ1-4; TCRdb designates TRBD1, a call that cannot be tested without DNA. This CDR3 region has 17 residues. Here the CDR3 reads CASSFLPGRAKYEKLFF.

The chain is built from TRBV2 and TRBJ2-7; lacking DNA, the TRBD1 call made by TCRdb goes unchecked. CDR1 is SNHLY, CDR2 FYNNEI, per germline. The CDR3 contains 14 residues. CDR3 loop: CASSEVQGDYEQYF.

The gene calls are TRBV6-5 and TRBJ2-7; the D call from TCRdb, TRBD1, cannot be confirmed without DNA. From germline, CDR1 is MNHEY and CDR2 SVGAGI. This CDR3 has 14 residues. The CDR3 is CASSYLGRVFEQYF.

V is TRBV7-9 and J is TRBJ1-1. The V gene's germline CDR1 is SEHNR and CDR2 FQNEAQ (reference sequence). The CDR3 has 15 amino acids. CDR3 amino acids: CASSPGPGEGTEAFF.

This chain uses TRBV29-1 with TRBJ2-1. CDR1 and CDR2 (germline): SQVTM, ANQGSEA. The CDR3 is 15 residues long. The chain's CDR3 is CSVETGSSSYNEQFF.

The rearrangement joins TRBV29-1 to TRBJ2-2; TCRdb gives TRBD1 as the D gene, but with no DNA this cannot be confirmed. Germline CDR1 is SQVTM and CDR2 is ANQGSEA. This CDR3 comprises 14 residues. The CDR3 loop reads CSVEVTGDTGELFF.

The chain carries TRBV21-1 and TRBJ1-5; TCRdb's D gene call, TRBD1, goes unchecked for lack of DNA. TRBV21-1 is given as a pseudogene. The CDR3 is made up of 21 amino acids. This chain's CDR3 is CASSSVGTRGQFSYSNQPQHF.